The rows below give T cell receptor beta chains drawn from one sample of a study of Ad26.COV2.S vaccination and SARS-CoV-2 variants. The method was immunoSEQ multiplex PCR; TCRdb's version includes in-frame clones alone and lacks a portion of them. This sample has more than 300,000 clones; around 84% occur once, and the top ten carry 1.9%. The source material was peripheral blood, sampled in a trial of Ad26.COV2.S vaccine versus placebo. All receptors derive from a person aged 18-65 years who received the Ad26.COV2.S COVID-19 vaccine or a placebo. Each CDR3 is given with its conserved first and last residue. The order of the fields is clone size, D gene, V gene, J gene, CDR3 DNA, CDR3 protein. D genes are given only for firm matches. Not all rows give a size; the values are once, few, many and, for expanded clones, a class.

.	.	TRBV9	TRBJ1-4	TGTGCCAGCAGCGTAGCTTCGGGACCGACAGAAAAACTGTTTTTT	CASSVASGPTEKLFF
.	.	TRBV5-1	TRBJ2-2	TGCGCCAGCAGCTTTCTCCCCGGGGAGCTGTTTTTT	CASSFLPGELFF
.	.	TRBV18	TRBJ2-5	TGTGCCAGCTCACGTCAAGAGACCCAGTACTTC	CASSRQETQYF
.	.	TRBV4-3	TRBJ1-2	TGCGCCAGCAGCCAAGACGGTGTCCCTGGTGGCTACACCTTC	CASSQDGVPGGYTF
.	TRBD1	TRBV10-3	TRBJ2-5	TGTGCCAGCGGACAGGGGCTCCAAGAGACCCAGTACTTC	CASGQGLQETQYF
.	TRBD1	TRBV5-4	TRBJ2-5	TGTGCCAGCAGCCAACTCAGCCCGACAGGGGACCAAGAGACCCAGTACTTC	CASSQLSPTGDQETQYF
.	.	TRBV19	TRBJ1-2	TGTGCCAGTAGTACCCGTCGGGGGGGCGGCTATGGCTACACCTTC	CASSTRRGGGYGYTF
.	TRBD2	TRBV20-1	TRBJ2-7	TGCAGCGGGGGGGCCGCCTACGAGCAGTACTTC	CSGGAAYEQYF
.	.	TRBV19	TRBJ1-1	TGTGCCAGTGGGGGGATCACTGAAGCTTTCTTT	CASGGITEAFF
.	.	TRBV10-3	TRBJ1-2	TGTGCCATCAGCGCGGGACATAACTATGGCTACACCTTC	CAISAGHNYGYTF
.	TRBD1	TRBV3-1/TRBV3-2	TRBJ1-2	TGTGCCAGCAGCCACGGACAGGGGGACTATGGCTACACCTTC	CASSHGQGDYGYTF
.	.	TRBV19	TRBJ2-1	TGTGCCAGTAACAGGGAGGTGGGGGGGATTTACAATGAGCAGTTCTTC	CASNREVGGIYNEQFF
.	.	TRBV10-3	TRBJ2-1	TGTGCCATCAGCGACGACCCTAATGAGCAGTTCTTC	CAISDDPNEQFF
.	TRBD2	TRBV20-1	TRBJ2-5	TGCAGTGCTAGTAATTCGGGGGGAGGAGAGACCCAGTACTTC	CSASNSGGGETQYF
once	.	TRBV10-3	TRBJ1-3	TGTGCCATCAGTGACAGGGGTGGTGGAAACACCATATATTTT	CAISDRGGGNTIYF
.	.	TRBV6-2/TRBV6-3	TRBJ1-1	TGTGCCAGCAGTCGAGGGATCACTGAAGCTTTCTTT	CASSRGITEAFF
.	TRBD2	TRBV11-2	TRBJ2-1	TGTGCCAGCAGCTTAGGACTAGCGGGGTATAATGAGCAGTTCTTC	CASSLGLAGYNEQFF
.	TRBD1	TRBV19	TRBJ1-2	TGTGCCAGTAAAAAGACCGGGACAGGGACAAAGGAAAAAGGCTACACCTTC	CASKKTGTGTKEKGYTF
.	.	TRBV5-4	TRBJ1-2	TGTGCCAGCAGCCTTGGGGGGGAGAACTATGGCTACACCTTC	CASSLGGENYGYTF
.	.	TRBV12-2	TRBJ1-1	TGTGCAAGTCGCCCTGGAGGGGCGAACACTGAAGCTTTCTTT	CASRPGGANTEAFF
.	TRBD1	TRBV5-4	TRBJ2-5	TGTGCCAGCAGCTTGCGGGACAGGAAAAGAGAGACCCAGTACTTC	CASSLRDRKRETQYF
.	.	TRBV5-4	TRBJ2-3	TGTGCCAGCAAGGACCAAAGCACAGATACGCAGTATTTT	CASKDQSTDTQYF
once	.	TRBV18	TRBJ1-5	TGTGCCAGCTCACGGGACGCCCATCAGCCCCAGCATTTT	CASSRDAHQPQHF
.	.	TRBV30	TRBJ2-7	TGTGCCTGGAGTGAACCTCCCAGGGGAATTATTTACGAGCAGTACTTC	CAWSEPPRGIIYEQYF
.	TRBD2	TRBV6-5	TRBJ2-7	TGTGCCAGCAGCAGACTAGCGGGGGACTACGAGCAGTACTTC	CASSRLAGDYEQYF
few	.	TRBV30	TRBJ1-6	TGTGCCTGGGCACGACAGAGCCAAAACCCCCTCCACTTT	CAWARQSQNPLHF
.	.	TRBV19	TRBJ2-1	TGTGCCAGTAGAACCTACTACGCAGATGTAAACAATGAGCAGTTCTTC	CASRTYYADVNNEQFF
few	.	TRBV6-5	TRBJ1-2	TGTGCCAGCAGTTACCGGCAGTACGATGGCTACACCTTC	CASSYRQYDGYTF
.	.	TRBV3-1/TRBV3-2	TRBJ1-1	TGTGCCACCGGGCGACGGCAGGGCACTGAAGCTTTCTTT	CATGRRQGTEAFF
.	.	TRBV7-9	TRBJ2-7	TGTGCCAGCAGCCCTGGTACAGGGACCAGATACGAGCAGTACTTC	CASSPGTGTRYEQYF
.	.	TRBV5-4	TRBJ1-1	TGTGCCAGCAGCTTGGTCGGGGGGCGGAGGACTGAAGCTTTCTTT	CASSLVGGRRTEAFF
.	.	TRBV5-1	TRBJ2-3	TGCGCCAGCAGCTTGGGTGAAGGTCAGAGCACAGATACGCAGTATTTT	CASSLGEGQSTDTQYF
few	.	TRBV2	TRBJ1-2	TGTGCCAGCACCCAACAGGGCGTGGCCTATGGCTACACCTTC	CASTQQGVAYGYTF
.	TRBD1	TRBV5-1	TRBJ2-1	TGCGCCAGCAGCCGTGGACAGGGCTGGGGGATATTAGATGAGCAGTTCTTC	CASSRGQGWGILDEQFF
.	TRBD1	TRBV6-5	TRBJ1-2	TGTGCCAGCAGTCCAGGGGGCTGGGACTATGGCTACACCTTC	CASSPGGWDYGYTF
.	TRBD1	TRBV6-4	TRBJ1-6	TGTGCCAGCAGTGACTCGGGACAGGGGGTTTCACCCCTCCACTTT	CASSDSGQGVSPLHF
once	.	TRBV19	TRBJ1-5	TGTGCCAGTAGTATAGTAAGGAGGAGCAATCAGCCCCAGCATTTT	CASSIVRRSNQPQHF
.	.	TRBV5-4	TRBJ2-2	TGTGCCAGCAGCTTGGGCAGGGCCCCTGCCGGGGAGCTGTTTTTT	CASSLGRAPAGELFF
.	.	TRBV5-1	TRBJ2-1	TGCGCCAGCAGCCCAGGGGGGTCCTACGCCAATGAGCAGTTCTTC	CASSPGGSYANEQFF